The entry below describes one T cell receptor (beta chain). The target antigen is unknown. This sample is drawn from a study of post-analysis software for immune sequencing data. Unique molecular identifiers featured in each of the TCR beta cDNA libraries. TCRdb used MiXCR to reprocess the PCR reads, holding one entry per CDR3 protein. The sample includes more than 500,000 distinct CDR3 sequences, around 34% of them seen just once. This CDR3 is built from 11 residues. CDR1 and CDR2 (germline): MNHEY, SVGAGI. Trimming cost V 11 bases and J 1 base, with 9 bases left between them. Study observations and caveats: Relative to controls, patients had about 5 TRBV segments at higher frequency, with TRBV5-6, TRBV5-1 and TRBV20-1 among these.

This receptor was obtained from a girl between 2 and 17 years old with multiple sclerosis. Sequences were obtained from blood. The J gene is TRBJ2-7, the V gene TRBV6-5, with D possibly being TRBD1 or TRBD2 (5 bases each). The CDR3 spells CAVGASYEQYF. The CDR3 DNA reads TGTGCCGTCGGGGCTTCCTACGAGCAGTACTTC.